Listed below are T cell receptor beta chains from one sample, sequenced in a study of blood T cell repertoires in COVID-19. Profiled with immunoSEQ multiplex PCR; TCRdb holds only in-frame clones, not every one. The sample lists 300,000 to 450,000 clones; almost 90% were seen once. Material for sequencing was PBMCs or T cells enriched from blood (not recorded which). These receptor sequences come from a woman in her twenties or thirties who had been exposed to COVID-19. CDR3s include the opening cysteine and the closing phenylalanine or tryptophan. A D gene is named only where the DNA matches it firmly. The size entry is marked missing in some rows and otherwise reads once, few, many or a size class.

V gene	D gene	clone size	J gene	CDR3 protein	CDR3 DNA
TRBV6-5	NA	once	TRBJ1-6	CASTGGAGGSPLHF	TGTGCCAGCACGGGGGGCGCGGGAGGTTCACCCCTCCACTTT
TRBV25-1	NA	NA	TRBJ2-5	CASSEPGQLETQYF	TGTGCCAGCAGTGAACCCGGACAGTTGGAGACCCAGTACTTC
TRBV6-5	TRBD2	NA	TRBJ2-7	CASSYSLAGGDLEQYF	TGTGCCAGCAGTTACTCATTAGCGGGAGGGGATTTGGAGCAGTACTTC
TRBV14	NA	NA	TRBJ1-6	CASSQRGNSPLHF	TGTGCCAGCAGCCAGCGAGGGAATTCACCCCTCCACTTT
TRBV27	TRBD1	NA	TRBJ2-7	CASSLRQGMGEQYF	TGTGCCAGCAGTTTAAGACAGGGTATGGGCGAGCAGTACTTC
TRBV13	TRBD1	NA	TRBJ1-3	CASSADRGGNTIYF	TGTGCCAGCAGCGCTGACAGGGGGGGAAACACCATATATTTT
TRBV6-2/TRBV6-3	NA	NA	TRBJ1-2	CASSLDPTYGYTF	TGTGCCAGCAGTTTGGATCCGACTTATGGCTACACCTTC
TRBV18	TRBD1	NA	TRBJ2-7	CASSPGTDPYEQYF	TGTGCCAGCTCACCAGGGACAGACCCCTACGAGCAGTACTTC
TRBV7-6	NA	NA	TRBJ2-5	CASSLGLGRGKETQYF	TGTGCCAGCAGCTTAGGCCTAGGGCGGGGAAAAGAGACCCAGTACTTC
TRBV5-1	TRBD1	NA	TRBJ1-2	CASSPQTGDGYTF	TGCGCCAGCAGCCCGCAGACAGGGGATGGCTACACCTTC
TRBV19	TRBD1	NA	TRBJ1-1	CASTEGAMNTEAFF	TGTGCCAGTACCGAGGGGGCCATGAACACTGAAGCTTTCTTT
TRBV5-8	NA	NA	TRBJ1-4	CASSFSDRGRLKLFF	TGTGCCAGCAGCTTTTCGGACAGAGGCCGTTTGAAACTGTTTTTT
TRBV2	NA	NA	TRBJ1-2	CASSESSGYTF	TGTGCCAGCAGTGAATCTAGTGGCTACACCTTC
TRBV5-1	NA	NA	TRBJ1-4	CASSFGSSGINEKLFF	TGCGCCAGCAGTTTTGGGAGTTCGGGGATTAATGAAAAACTGTTTTTT
TRBV28	NA	NA	TRBJ1-1	CASSPTTGRAEAFF	TGTGCCAGCAGTCCGACCACAGGGAGGGCTGAAGCTTTCTTT
TRBV19	TRBD2	NA	TRBJ2-3	CASLQGQRGGTDTQYF	TGTGCCAGTTTGCAGGGTCAGCGGGGTGGGACAGATACGCAGTATTTT
TRBV27	TRBD2	NA	TRBJ2-2	CASSLLREGPSGELFF	TGTGCCAGCAGTTTACTTCGGGAGGGCCCCTCCGGGGAGCTGTTTTTT
TRBV29-1	NA	few	TRBJ1-1	CSVEDRGAGTEAFF	TGCAGCGTTGAAGATCGGGGGGCGGGGACTGAAGCTTTCTTT
TRBV28	TRBD1	once	TRBJ2-3	CATSGQGLTDTQYF	TGTGCCACCTCGGGACAGGGCCTCACAGATACGCAGTATTTT
TRBV18	NA	NA	TRBJ2-3	CASSPPAVTDTQYF	TGTGCCAGCTCACCACCGGCGGTCACAGATACGCAGTATTTT
TRBV4-1	TRBD1	once	TRBJ1-6	CASSQETGFAPLHF	TGCGCCAGCAGCCAAGAGACAGGGTTTGCACCCCTCCACTTT
TRBV27	TRBD1	NA	TRBJ2-7	CASSSDRGVYEQYF	TGTGCCAGCAGTTCGGACAGGGGAGTATACGAGCAGTACTTC
TRBV6-4	TRBD1	NA	TRBJ2-7	CASSEGGTGFCPIVYEQYF	TGTGCCAGCAGTGAAGGGGGGACAGGGTTTTGCCCGATTGTATACGAGCAGTACTTC
TRBV3-1/TRBV3-2	NA	NA	TRBJ2-1	CASSQDPRGNTYNEQFF	TGTGCCAGCAGCCAAGACCCCCGCGGGAACACGTACAATGAGCAGTTCTTC
TRBV7-9	NA	once	TRBJ2-3	CASSLVLATSTDTQYF	TGTGCCAGCAGCTTAGTGCTAGCCACAAGCACAGATACGCAGTATTTT
TRBV4-2	TRBD1	NA	TRBJ2-7	CASSQTGQGAYEQYF	TGTGCCAGCAGCCAAACGGGACAGGGGGCCTACGAGCAGTACTTC
TRBV7-7	NA	NA	TRBJ2-2	CASSLEGVGSGELFF	TGTGCTAGCAGCTTAGAGGGGGTCGGCTCCGGGGAGCTGTTTTTT
TRBV3-1/TRBV3-2	TRBD2	NA	TRBJ2-1	CASSQAGTITNEQFF	TGTGCCAGCAGCCAAGCCGGGACTATAACCAATGAGCAGTTCTTC
TRBV29-1	NA	NA	TRBJ2-2	CSVGLATGELFF	TGCAGCGTTGGTCTGGCAACCGGGGAGCTGTTTTTT
TRBV6-5	TRBD1	NA	TRBJ1-5	CASSYGTGGNNQPQHF	TGTGCCAGCAGTTATGGGACAGGGGGCAACAATCAGCCCCAGCATTTT
TRBV18	NA	NA	TRBJ1-4	CASSPQGTNEKLFF	TGTGCCAGCTCACCCCAGGGAACTAATGAAAAACTGTTTTTT
TRBV28	TRBD1	NA	TRBJ1-2	CASSPGGQGAFYGYTF	TGTGCCAGCAGTCCCGGGGGACAGGGGGCCTTCTATGGCTACACCTTC
TRBV7-9	TRBD2	few	TRBJ2-7	CASSFGLAYEQYF	TGTGCCAGCAGCTTCGGACTAGCGTACGAGCAGTACTTC
TRBV28	TRBD1	NA	TRBJ1-2	CASSFRGPGGGYGYTF	TGTGCCAGCAGTTTCAGGGGGCCAGGAGGGGGTTATGGCTACACCTTC
TRBV9	TRBD2	once	TRBJ2-1	CASSVDPLAGVKNEQFF	TGTGCCAGCAGCGTAGATCCACTAGCGGGAGTGAAAAATGAGCAGTTCTTC
TRBV7-3	TRBD2	NA	TRBJ2-3	CASSLTGLAGGWESTDTQYF	TGTGCCAGCAGCTTAACCGGACTAGCGGGAGGATGGGAAAGCACAGATACGCAGTATTTT
TRBV5-1	NA	once	TRBJ1-2	CASSLGTELYGYTF	TGCGCCAGCAGCTTGGGGACAGAACTATATGGCTACACCTTC
TRBV28	NA	once	TRBJ1-1	CASSKRTVAFF	TGTGCCAGCAGTAAACGGACAGTGGCTTTCTTT
TRBV3-1/TRBV3-2	NA	NA	TRBJ1-2	CASSQDTQVFYGYTF	TGTGCCAGCAGCCAAGATACCCAGGTCTTCTATGGCTACACCTTC
TRBV6-5	NA	NA	TRBJ1-6	CASSPGAPGSPLHF	TGTGCCAGCAGTCCGGGAGCTCCGGGTTCACCCCTCCACTTT
TRBV27	NA	NA	TRBJ2-5	CASHLKQGKQETQYF	TGTGCCAGCCACTTAAAACAGGGCAAACAAGAGACCCAGTACTTC
TRBV10-1	NA	NA	TRBJ2-3	CASSESGAQANQYF	TGCGCCAGCAGTGAGTCTGGGGCACAGGCCAACCAGTATTTT
TRBV7-8	TRBD1	NA	TRBJ1-4	CASSGRAGGSSGEKLFF	TGTGCCAGCAGCGGACGGGCAGGGGGCTCCTCTGGGGAAAAACTGTTTTTT
TRBV6-1	TRBD1	NA	TRBJ1-2	CASSALVAAGTGMSGYTF	TGTGCCAGCAGTGCGCTGGTTGCTGCCGGGACAGGGATGAGCGGCTACACCTTC
TRBV9	TRBD1	NA	TRBJ2-5	CASSDGTGRGTQYF	TGTGCCAGCAGCGACGGGACAGGGAGGGGGACCCAGTACTTC